This TCR beta chain was retrieved from a study of CD8 T cells in ankylosing spondylitis. V gave up 2 bases and J gave up 5 bases, with 7 bases separating them. CDR3 size: 12 residues. At least ten counts were recorded for this clonotype. A single record per CDR3 protein comes from TCRdb applying MiXCR to the 5' RACE reads. Among around 230,000 distinct CDR3 sequences listed, over 8.5% were seen once. This rearrangement joins TRBV12-3 or TRBV12-4 to TRBJ2-7; D remains ambiguous. Sequenced material: blood, either unsorted or a sorted T cell fraction (not recorded which). This clonotype was obtained from a male donor with ankylosing spondylitis or in good health (not recorded which). The CDR3 region is CASSLIGNEQYF. The DNA for the CDR3 is TGTGCCAGCAGTTTAATCGGCAACGAGCAGTACTTC.